The source of this T cell receptor beta chain is a study of Ad26.COV2.S vaccination and SARS-CoV-2 variants. Study as a whole: Within the COV1001 Ad26.COV2.S trial arm, the donor was enrolled.

Sequencing used immunoSEQ multiplex PCR; TCRdb keeps in-frame clones, though not all of them. The data hold roughly 500,000 clones, with 89% observed a single time. Study-level points and caveats: Those who received the vaccine showed greater spike-specific TCR breadth than those given placebo.

V shed 1 base and J shed 13 bases, with 18 bases lying between them. Germline CDR1 SGHRS, CDR2 YFSETQ. The length of the CDR3 is 14 residues. Stated treatment: roughly 18 received Ad26.COV2.S at low or high dose, single or two shots; about 5 received placebo; per-sample allocation not given. Sampling was performed 63 days after the first vaccine or placebo injection. In regard to this clone: The antigen remains undetermined.

The sample here was peripheral blood, taken in a trial of Ad26.COV2.S vaccine versus placebo. The TCR was taken from a person aged 18 to 65 who received the Ad26.COV2.S COVID-19 vaccine or a placebo. This sequence joins TRBV5-1 and TRBJ2-1, with D possibly matching TRBD1 (5 bases). The CDR3 DNA sequence: TGCGCCAGCAGCTTGACCCAGGGTTCGAATCTCCAGTTCTTC. This encodes CASSLTQGSNLQFF. Full variable domain (remainder filled in from reference TRBV5-1 and TRBJ2-1): KAGVTQTPRYLIKTRGQQVTLSCSPISGHRSVSWYQQTPGQGLQFLFEYFSETQRNKGNFPGRFSGRQFSNSRSEMNVSTLELGDSALYLCASSLTQGSNLQFFGPGTRLTVL.